Below, 12 T cell receptor beta chains from the same sample are listed, as sequenced in a study of blood T cell repertoires in COVID-19. The table came from immunoSEQ multiplex PCR; TCRdb's copy has only in-frame clones and leaves some out. The repertoire holds more than 45,000 clones, with over 75% as singletons. The sequenced material came from peripheral blood. The origin of the receptors is a man in his forties with active COVID-19.

The chain has TRBV28 and TRBJ2-1, with D possibly TRBD1 on 5 matching bases. There are 13 residues in the CDR3. V lost 6 bases to trimming and J lost 4 bases, with 10 bases between them. The V gene's germline CDR1 is MDHEN and CDR2 SYDVKM. CDR3 residues: CASRFQGYNEQFF. The CDR3 nucleotides are TGTGCCAGCAGGTTCCAGGGATACAATGAGCAGTTCTTC.

This clone showed up just once. The V and J genes are TRBV4-1 and TRBJ2-7; D unclear. Germline V lookup: CDR1 MGHRA, CDR2 YSYEKL. The CDR3 contains 15 residues. The V end was cut by 0 bases, the J end by 3 bases, with 12 bases between. The CDR3 region has the DNA TGCGCCAGCAGCCAAGATCGGCGGAACCACTACGAGCAGTACTTC. Its protein product is CASSQDRRNHYEQYF.

The chain employs TRBV21-1 and TRBJ1-5. TRBV21-1 counts as a pseudogene. The CDR3 is 18 amino acids. CDR3 region: CASSTSKSSNRENQPQHF. CDR3 nucleotide sequence: TGTGCCAGCAGCACAAGTAAGTCATCCAACCGGGAGAATCAGCCCCAGCATTTT.

CDR3 sequence reads: CASSTSGGADTEAFF. CDR3 coding DNA: TGTGCCAGTAGTACCTCTGGCGGGGCGGACACTGAAGCTTTCTTT. V is TRBV19 and J is TRBJ1-1; D might be TRBD1 (5 bases). This CDR3 is built from 15 residues. CDR1 and CDR2 from the germline V gene are LNHDA and SQIVND (reference sequence). Trimming pared 4 bases from V and 3 bases from J, leaving 15 bases between. Supplemented by reference TRBV19 and TRBJ1-1, the full variable domain reads DGGITQSPKYLFRKEGQNVTLSCEQNLNHDAMYWYRQDPGQGLRLIYYSQIVNDFQKGDIAEGYSVSREKKESFPLTVTSAQKNPTAFYLCASSTSGGADTEAFFGQGTRLTVV.

V and J are TRBV5-1 and TRBJ2-1; perhaps TRBD1 as D (6 bases). Trimming left V 0 bases short and J 4 bases short, with 8 bases between. The germline V gene encodes CDR1 SGHRS and CDR2 YFSETQ. CDR3 length equals 14 residues. CDR3 DNA: TGCGCCAGCAGCTTGGATGGACAGTACAATGAGCAGTTCTTC. Residues: CASSLDGQYNEQFF.

The V and J genes are TRBV29-1 and TRBJ2-1; D remains ambiguous. The CDR3 is 13 residues long. The ends were cut back, 4 bases at V and 5 bases at J, with 12 bases in the middle. The germline CDR1 and CDR2 sequences are SQVTM and ANQGSEA. In nucleotides, the CDR3 is TGCAGCGTTGGTCGCACGGTAAACAATGAGCAGTTCTTC. Translation gives CSVGRTVNNEQFF.

The chain couples TRBV27 to TRBJ1-3, with 8 bases matching TRBD1. There are 15 residues in the CDR3. With V trimmed by 2 bases and J by 2 bases, 2 bases remained unmatched. From germline, CDR1 is MNHEY and CDR2 SMNVEV (reference sequence). The chain's CDR3 is CASSLMGQAGNTIYF. Written as DNA, the CDR3 is TGTGCCAGCAGTTTAATGGGACAGGCTGGAAACACCATATATTTT.

The chain joins TRBV10-3 to TRBJ1-1, with 9 bases fitting TRBD1. Germline CDR1 reads ENHRY; CDR2 reads SYGVKD. Unmatched junction bases numbered 6, after V lost 10 bases and J lost 3 bases. This CDR3 has 13 residues. The CDR3 DNA is TGTGCCACGTCGACAGGGGGATACACTGAAGCTTTCTTT. Translating gives CATSTGGYTEAFF.

The chain couples TRBV6-5 to TRBJ2-1; 7 positions match TRBD1. J was trimmed by 3 bases and V by 7 bases; bases with no gene match: 6. There are 14 residues in the CDR3. Germline CDR1 is MNHEY and CDR2 is SVGAGI. The CDR3 sequence: CASMKGTVYNEQFF. The CDR3 DNA sequence: TGTGCCAGCATGAAAGGGACAGTCTACAATGAGCAGTTCTTC.

Regarding this clone: The junction departs from the called germline gene at one end, perhaps through a read error. This chain uses TRBV7-7 with TRBJ1-1; a weak D match, TRBD1 (6 bases). The V gene's germline CDR1 is SSHAT and CDR2 FNYEAQ (reference sequence). This CDR3 comprises 15 residues. CDR3 sequence reads: CASSFFREGGTEAFF. CDR3 DNA sequence: TGTGCTAGCAGCTTCTTCAGGGAGGGGGGCACTGAAGCTTTCTTT.

This chain connects TRBV7-2 to TRBJ1-2; 7 nucleotides match TRBD1. The CDR3 is 17 amino acids. V lost 0 bases to trimming and J lost 0 bases; unmatched junction nucleotides: 7. CDR1 is SGHTA and CDR2 is FQGNSA in the germline V gene. CDR3 DNA: TGTGCCAGCAGCTTAGCTAGGGGGCGTAGAGCTAACTATGGCTACACCTTC. Protein: CASSLARGRRANYGYTF. The whole variable domain, filled in from reference TRBV7-2 and TRBJ1-2, reads GAGVSQSPSNKVTEKGKDVELRCDPISGHTALYWYRQSLGQGLEFLIYFQGNSAPDKSGLPSDRFSAERTGGSVSTLTIQRTQQEDSAVYLCASSLARGRRANYGYTFGSGTRLTVV.

The chain is built from TRBV7-3 and TRBJ2-7, with 8 bases fitting TRBD1. The CDR3 runs 15 residues. From germline, CDR1 is SGHTA and CDR2 FQGTGA. Unmatched junction bases numbered 5, after V lost 4 bases and J lost 0 bases. In DNA form, the CDR3 reads TGTGCCAGCAGCTCATGGACAGGGATCTCCTACGAGCAGTACTTC. The encoded protein is CASSSWTGISYEQYF.